The rows below give T cell receptor beta chains drawn from one sample of a study of blood T cell repertoires in COVID-19. Clones were sequenced by immunoSEQ multiplex PCR, and TCRdb holds only the in-frame ones, with some missing. The sample consists of around 200,000 clones, about 86% of them appearing once. Sequencing was performed on peripheral blood. Receptor source: a man aged 35-49 years with active or convalescent COVID-19. The CDR3 runs from the conserved cysteine through the conserved F or W. A D gene is named only where the DNA matches it firmly. Some rows have no size entry. The others give once, few or many, or a class for an expanded clone.

j_gene: TRBJ1-2
d_gene: .
abundance: .
v_gene: TRBV7-2
CDR3nt: TGTGCCAGCAGCTTCAAAGACGGACATTATGGCTACACCTTC
CDR3aa: CASSFKDGHYGYTF

j_gene: TRBJ2-7
d_gene: TRBD1
abundance: .
v_gene: TRBV27
CDR3nt: TGTGCCAGCAGCTCCGGGACAGGGGTCGAGCAGTACTTC
CDR3aa: CASSSGTGVEQYF

j_gene: TRBJ2-1
d_gene: .
abundance: once
v_gene: TRBV10-3
CDR3nt: TGTGCCATCAGTGAGTCTGGGAGCGAGCAGTTCTTC
CDR3aa: CAISESGSEQFF

j_gene: TRBJ1-5
d_gene: .
abundance: .
v_gene: TRBV19
CDR3nt: TGTGCCAGTAACGGAGGGGATGATAGGCAGCCCCAGCATTTT
CDR3aa: CASNGGDDRQPQHF

j_gene: TRBJ2-3
d_gene: .
abundance: .
v_gene: TRBV9
CDR3nt: TGTGCCAGCAGCGTATCCGGTAGCACAGATACGCAGTATTTT
CDR3aa: CASSVSGSTDTQYF

j_gene: TRBJ2-3
d_gene: TRBD2
abundance: .
v_gene: TRBV5-1
CDR3nt: TGCGCCAGCAGGGAACTAGCGGGAATGACAGATACGCAGTATTTT
CDR3aa: CASRELAGMTDTQYF

j_gene: TRBJ2-3
d_gene: TRBD2
abundance: .
v_gene: TRBV5-5
CDR3nt: TGTGCCAGCAGCTCGGGACTAGCGGCTAGCACAGATACGCAGTATTTT
CDR3aa: CASSSGLAASTDTQYF

j_gene: TRBJ2-3
d_gene: .
abundance: .
v_gene: TRBV25-1
CDR3nt: TGTGCCAGCAGTGAATTGGGGCAACCCGGTACGCAGTATTTT
CDR3aa: CASSELGQPGTQYF

j_gene: TRBJ2-1
d_gene: TRBD2
abundance: .
v_gene: TRBV4-1
CDR3nt: TGCGCCAGCAGCCAGCCTCAGGGACTAGCGGGAGGGAGGTACAATGAGCAGTTCTTC
CDR3aa: CASSQPQGLAGGRYNEQFF

j_gene: TRBJ1-1
d_gene: TRBD1
abundance: .
v_gene: TRBV18
CDR3nt: TGTGCCAGCTCACCCTTCCCGACAGGGTTATCCATGAACACTGAAGCTTTCTTT
CDR3aa: CASSPFPTGLSMNTEAFF

j_gene: TRBJ1-1
d_gene: TRBD1
abundance: once
v_gene: TRBV11-3
CDR3nt: TGTGCCAGCAGCTTCCAGGGGGAACTATTAGAAGAGGACACTGAAGCTTTCTTT
CDR3aa: CASSFQGELLEEDTEAFF

j_gene: TRBJ2-3
d_gene: TRBD1
abundance: .
v_gene: TRBV7-9
CDR3nt: TGTGCCAGCAGCTTAGTTGAGGGGGCGGATACGCAGTATTTT
CDR3aa: CASSLVEGADTQYF

j_gene: TRBJ1-2
d_gene: TRBD1
abundance: .
v_gene: TRBV14
CDR3nt: TGTGCCAGCAGCCCCGGGACAGTCGGTGGCTACACCTTC
CDR3aa: CASSPGTVGGYTF

j_gene: TRBJ1-2
d_gene: .
abundance: .
v_gene: TRBV14
CDR3nt: TGTGCCAGCAGCCAAGAGGCGGGGATCAACTATGGCTACACCTTC
CDR3aa: CASSQEAGINYGYTF

j_gene: TRBJ1-1
d_gene: .
abundance: .
v_gene: TRBV3-1/TRBV3-2
CDR3nt: TGTGCCAGCAGCCAACGACAGAACACTGAAGCTTTCTTT
CDR3aa: CASSQRQNTEAFF

j_gene: TRBJ2-1
d_gene: .
abundance: .
v_gene: TRBV7-3
CDR3nt: TGTGCCAGCAGCCCTTCCTTAGCGGATTCCTACAATGAGCAGTTCTTC
CDR3aa: CASSPSLADSYNEQFF

j_gene: TRBJ2-1
d_gene: TRBD1
abundance: .
v_gene: TRBV7-2
CDR3nt: TGTGCCAGCAGCTCGGGGACAGGGGGCAATGAGCAGTTCTTC
CDR3aa: CASSSGTGGNEQFF

j_gene: TRBJ1-6
d_gene: .
abundance: .
v_gene: TRBV27
CDR3nt: TGTGCCAGCAGTTCCGGGACAAACATTTCTCCCCTCCACTTT
CDR3aa: CASSSGTNISPLHF

j_gene: TRBJ1-1
d_gene: .
abundance: once
v_gene: TRBV19
CDR3nt: TGTGCCAGTAGTATCCCCGGGTATGCCACTGAAGCTTTCTTT
CDR3aa: CASSIPGYATEAFF

j_gene: TRBJ2-5
d_gene: TRBD1
abundance: .
v_gene: TRBV19
CDR3nt: TGTGCCAGTAGCGGGACAGGGGAAAAGACCCAGTACTTC
CDR3aa: CASSGTGEKTQYF

j_gene: TRBJ2-2
d_gene: .
abundance: .
v_gene: TRBV30
CDR3nt: TGTGCCTGGAGTAGAGAGGCCGGGGAGCTGTTTTTT
CDR3aa: CAWSREAGELFF

j_gene: TRBJ2-1
d_gene: .
abundance: .
v_gene: TRBV29-1
CDR3nt: TGCAGCGTTACGGGCGGGCACGGCAATGAGCAGTTCTTC
CDR3aa: CSVTGGHGNEQFF

j_gene: TRBJ2-1
d_gene: TRBD2
abundance: .
v_gene: TRBV20-1
CDR3nt: TGCAGTGCCAGTCACTCGGGAGGCTTACCGAGCTCCTACAATGAGCAGTTCTTC
CDR3aa: CSASHSGGLPSSYNEQFF

j_gene: TRBJ2-7
d_gene: .
abundance: .
v_gene: TRBV28
CDR3nt: TGTGCCAGCAGTTCTCTAGTAGCGAACTCCTACGAGCAGTACTTC
CDR3aa: CASSSLVANSYEQYF

j_gene: TRBJ2-7
d_gene: TRBD1
abundance: .
v_gene: TRBV24-1
CDR3nt: TGTGCCACCAGTGATACGGGAACAGGGGTCGAGCAGTACTTC
CDR3aa: CATSDTGTGVEQYF

j_gene: TRBJ1-1
d_gene: TRBD1
abundance: .
v_gene: TRBV5-1
CDR3nt: TGCGCCAGCAGCTTCAATGGACAGGGAGGAACTGAAGCTTTCTTT
CDR3aa: CASSFNGQGGTEAFF

j_gene: TRBJ2-7
d_gene: .
abundance: .
v_gene: TRBV3-1/TRBV3-2
CDR3nt: TGTGCCAGCAGCCAAGTCTGGCGGGGTGACTACGAGCAGTACTTC
CDR3aa: CASSQVWRGDYEQYF

j_gene: TRBJ1-1
d_gene: TRBD1
abundance: .
v_gene: TRBV30
CDR3nt: TGTGCCTGGAGTGTAACACAGGGGGCGACTGAAGCTTTCTTT
CDR3aa: CAWSVTQGATEAFF